Below, one TCR beta chain is given with its context. Its specificity is not known. This specimen comes from a study of OX40 agonist ivuxolimab in advanced cancers. For the study at large: Roughly two fifths of patients had received prior checkpoint inhibitor therapy. Study-level points and caveats: On average, a greater number of expanded clones characterised CD8+ T cells relative to CD4+.

Germline lookup yields CDR1 MDHEN and CDR2 SYDVKM. With V trimmed by 1 base and J by 4 bases, 5 bases remained unmatched. There are 15 residues in the CDR3. Generated by immunoSEQ multiplex PCR, the TCRdb table keeps only in-frame clones and is missing some. The table shows 60,000 to 75,000 clones, with roughly nine tenths occurring only once. The clonotype originates from an adult with an advanced solid tumor such as melanoma, head and neck, liver or kidney cancer. Sequencing used CD4+ or CD8+ T cells sorted from blood, obtained in a trial of the OX40 agonist ivuxolimab. The chain employs TRBV28 and TRBJ2-5; 8 nucleotides align to TRBD1. CDR3 in DNA: TGTGCCAGCAGTTTATTGTTTGGGACAGGAGAGACCCAGTACTTC. Protein: CASSLLFGTGETQYF. The full variable domain, completed using reference TRBV28 and TRBJ2-5, is DVKVTQSSRYLVKRTGEKVFLECVQDMDHENMFWYRQDPGLGLRLIYFSYDVKMKEKGDIPEGYSVSREKKERFSLILESASTNQTSMYLCASSLLFGTGETQYFGPGTRLLVL.